One and the same sample provided the 25 T cell receptor beta chains below, sequenced in a study of shared clonotypes between healthy human individuals. TCRdb's copy holds only in-frame clones and misses some; the assay was immunoSEQ multiplex PCR. The table has approximately 2,000,000 clones, just under 95% seen once; the top ten hold under 2%. Naive-designated CD8 cells lacked CD45RO, were positively enriched for CCR7, and omitted terminally differentiated effector memory CD45RA+ cells. The specimen sequenced was naive CD8+ T cells from PBMCs. The receptors come from a man younger than 30 in good health. Some clones in this sample may be carry-over from other donors' samples.

The chain uses TRBV7-2 and TRBJ1-1; 9 bases agree with TRBD1. This CDR3 contains 16 residues. V shed 5 bases and J 5 bases; nucleotides not matched to a gene: 12. CDR1 and CDR2 (germline): SGHTA, FQGNSA. CDR3 in amino acids: CASSQQQGARRTEAFF. In DNA, the CDR3 is TGTGCCAGCAGCCAACAACAGGGGGCGCGGAGGACTGAAGCTTTCTTT. The whole variable domain, filled in from reference TRBV7-2 and TRBJ1-1, reads GAGVSQSPSNKVTEKGKDVELRCDPISGHTALYWYRQSLGQGLEFLIYFQGNSAPDKSGLPSDRFSAERTGGSVSTLTIQRTQQEDSAVYLCASSQQQGARRTEAFFGQGTRLTVV.

The V call is TRBV27, the J call TRBJ1-1, with 7 bases aligning to TRBD1. Germline V CDR1 and CDR2: MNHEY, SMNVEV (reference sequence). V lost 6 bases to trimming and J lost 3 bases; unmatched junction nucleotides: 7. This CDR3 region has 14 residues. In DNA, the CDR3 is TGTGCCAGCAGCCCGTCCAGGGGGGACACTGAAGCTTTCTTT. As protein: CASSPSRGDTEAFF.

V and J are TRBV11-2 and TRBJ1-2; 7 nucleotides align to TRBD1. The J segment lost 5 bases and the V segment lost 5 bases, leaving 8 bases of the junction unmatched. This CDR3 is built from 14 residues. CDR1 is SGHAT and CDR2 is FQNNGV in the germline V gene. The CDR3 spells CASSGPGQQYGYTF. The DNA of the CDR3 is TGTGCCAGCAGCGGGCCGGGACAGCAATATGGCTACACCTTC. Full variable domain (missing parts from reference TRBV11-2 and TRBJ1-2): EAGVAQSPRYKIIEKRQSVAFWCNPISGHATLYWYQQILGQGPKLLIQFQNNGVVDDSQLPKDRFSAERLKGVDSTLKIQPAKLEDSAVYLCASSGPGQQYGYTFGSGTRLTVV.

This chain joins TRBV28 and TRBJ2-7, with D unclear. The CDR3 is made up of 12 amino acids. Germline assignment: CDR1 MDHEN and CDR2 SYDVKM. The V and J ends lost 2 bases and 5 bases respectively, with 7 bases between them. The CDR3 reads CASSLPPDEQYF. The CDR3 nucleotides read TGTGCCAGCAGTTTACCCCCAGACGAGCAGTACTTC.

V usage is TRBV19 and J usage is TRBJ2-7; a weak D match, TRBD2 (7 bases). V dropped 11 bases and J dropped 0 bases, with 20 bases sitting between them. Germline assignment: CDR1 LNHDA and CDR2 SQIVND (reference sequence). There are 15 residues in the CDR3. The CDR3 DNA reads TGTGCCCGTGGACAGAAGCGGGATCCCTCCTACGAGCAGTACTTC. As protein: CARGQKRDPSYEQYF.

The V and J genes are TRBV18 and TRBJ2-1; 8 nucleotides match TRBD2. This CDR3 region has 14 residues. V shed 3 bases and J 9 bases; nucleotides not matched to a gene: 7. Germline-derived CDR1 and CDR2 are KGHSH and LQKENI. CDR3: CASSPSGLAGEQFF. In DNA, the CDR3 is TGTGCCAGCTCACCCTCCGGACTAGCAGGTGAGCAGTTCTTC.

Comments on this clone: The same CDR3 arises from other DNA sequences in this sample as well. The gene calls are TRBV5-6 and TRBJ1-2; D not resolved. This CDR3 comprises 13 residues. The germline CDR1 and CDR2 sequences are SGHDT and YYEEEE. The germline V and J ends were trimmed by 2 bases and 2 bases, with 7 bases remaining between them. The CDR3 DNA sequence: TGTGCCAGCAGCTTAGGAGGGAACTATGGCTACACCTTC. Protein product: CASSLGGNYGYTF.

This chain links TRBV7-9 with TRBJ1-2, with 11 positions matching TRBD1. Germline V gene sequence: CDR1 SEHNR, CDR2 FQNEAQ (reference sequence). The V segment lost 4 bases and the J segment 4 bases; nucleotides outside the gene matches: 8. The CDR3 sequence is 16 residues long. This chain's CDR3 is CASSWTGGGNPYGYTF. DNA for the CDR3: TGTGCCAGCAGCTGGACAGGGGGCGGTAATCCCTATGGCTACACCTTC.

In the case of this clone: In the same sample, other DNA sequences code for this CDR3. The V call is TRBV9, the J call TRBJ2-7; 8 nucleotides agree with TRBD2. The CDR3 contains 14 residues. Germline loops: CDR1 SGDLS, CDR2 YYNGEE. J lost 4 bases, V lost 0 bases, and 3 bases had no gene match. The DNA for the CDR3 is TGTGCCAGCAGCGTAGCGGGACTAGGATACGAGCAGTACTTC. This sequence encodes CASSVAGLGYEQYF.

The chain recombines TRBV21-1 with TRBJ1-5. TRBV21-1 is classified as a pseudogene. The CDR3 covers 17 residues. In DNA form, the CDR3 reads TGTGCTACTAAAGGGCACTTTGGACCCAACATCAATCAGCCCCAGCATTTT. Its protein product is CATKGHFGPNINQPQHF.

The chain employs TRBV27 and TRBJ2-2, with D maybe TRBD1 (6 bases). The V end lost 10 bases, the J end lost 7 bases, and 19 bases lay between the germline ends. This CDR3 region has 14 residues. In germline, CDR1 is MNHEY, CDR2 SMNVEV (reference sequence). This CDR3 is CANDNRVENGELFF. CDR3 DNA sequence: TGTGCCAACGATAACAGGGTGGAGAACGGGGAGCTGTTTTTT.

This clone was counted a few times. This sequence joins TRBV7-9 and TRBJ1-1; 7 bases fit TRBD1. Trimming at V came to 7 bases and at J to 8 bases, leaving 7 bases not matched to a gene. Germline V gene sequence: CDR1 SEHNR, CDR2 FQNEAQ (reference sequence). The CDR3 is 12 residues long. The CDR3 sequence is CASTHVGQEAFF. CDR3 nucleotide sequence: TGTGCCAGCACTCACGTGGGACAGGAAGCTTTCTTT.

CDR3 nucleotides: TGTGCCAGCAGTTTATCGGCCGGGGGTTTAAACATTCAGTACTTC. Translated: CASSLSAGGLNIQYF. This sequence joins TRBV27 and TRBJ2-4; tentatively, D is TRBD2 (6 bases). The CDR3 consists of 15 residues. Germline V gene lookup returns CDR1 MNHEY and CDR2 SMNVEV (reference sequence). The germline V and J ends were trimmed by 0 bases and 6 bases, with 12 bases remaining between them.

The chain employs TRBV27 and TRBJ2-7, with a weak D call TRBD2 (5 bases). The ends were cut back, 5 bases at V and 2 bases at J, with 16 bases in the middle. CDR3 size: 15 residues. Looked up from germline, CDR1 is MNHEY and CDR2 is SMNVEV (reference sequence). CDR3 DNA sequence: TGTGCCAGCAGTGCCCGAGGGTGGTCGGCCTACGAGCAGTACTTC. Translated: CASSARGWSAYEQYF.

The rearrangement uses TRBV5-6 and TRBJ2-1; 7 bases are a match to TRBD2. After removal of 0 bases from V and 3 bases from J, the junction contained 3 bases not matched to a gene. Germline CDR1 SGHDT, CDR2 YYEEEE. The CDR3 covers 15 residues. CDR3 in amino acids: CASSLAQRGYNEQFF. CDR3 nucleotide sequence: TGTGCCAGCAGCTTGGCCCAGCGGGGCTACAATGAGCAGTTCTTC.

The chain uses TRBV11-2 and TRBJ2-7; TRBD1 matches 8 bases. V gave up 4 bases and J gave up 6 bases; unmatched junction bases: 5. The CDR3 consists of 13 residues. Per germline, CDR1 SGHAT and CDR2 FQNNGV. The CDR3 protein is CASSYSGGGEQYF. DNA for the CDR3: TGTGCCAGCAGCTACTCAGGGGGCGGCGAGCAGTACTTC. Full variable domain (missing parts from reference TRBV11-2 and TRBJ2-7): EAGVAQSPRYKIIEKRQSVAFWCNPISGHATLYWYQQILGQGPKLLIQFQNNGVVDDSQLPKDRFSAERLKGVDSTLKIQPAKLEDSAVYLCASSYSGGGEQYFGPGTRLTVT.

This clone was recorded once. The genes are TRBV19 and TRBJ2-1, with 11 nucleotides matching TRBD1. Trimming cost V 5 bases and J 9 bases; bases outside gene matches: 6. Per germline, CDR1 LNHDA and CDR2 SQIVND (reference sequence). This CDR3 has 14 amino acids. The CDR3 here is CASSQDRGHIEQFF. The DNA of the CDR3 is TGTGCCAGTAGTCAGGACAGGGGGCATATTGAGCAGTTCTTC.

This sequence joins TRBV5-1 and TRBJ2-3; 7 nucleotides agree with TRBD1. Trimming at V came to 4 bases and at J to 3 bases, leaving 8 bases not matched to a gene. Germline assignment: CDR1 SGHRS and CDR2 YFSETQ. The CDR3 sequence is 15 residues long. The DNA for the CDR3 is TGCGCCAGCAGCACCCGACAGGGTTTAACAGATACGCAGTATTTT. Protein product: CASSTRQGLTDTQYF.

The chain carries TRBV6-5 and TRBJ2-7; 9 positions agree with TRBD2. The V gene end was trimmed by 5 bases and the J gene end by 2 bases; junction bases not matched to a gene: 4. There are 14 residues in the CDR3. CDR1 and CDR2 from the germline V gene are MNHEY and SVGAGI. This CDR3 is CASSLSGSPYEQYF. CDR3 nucleotide sequence: TGTGCCAGCAGTCTTAGCGGGAGCCCCTACGAGCAGTACTTC.

The chain has TRBV2 and TRBJ2-1, with 9 nucleotides matching TRBD2. This CDR3 region has 15 residues. Germline-derived CDR1 and CDR2 are SNHLY and FYNNEI. J gave up 1 base and V 6 bases, and 4 bases lay outside the gene matches. CDR3 sequence: CASRGTSSSYNEQFF. CDR3 nucleotides: TGTGCCAGCAGGGGGACTAGCTCATCCTACAATGAGCAGTTCTTC.

The chain employs TRBV28 and TRBJ1-4; 7 nucleotides agree with TRBD1. The germline gives CDR1 MDHEN, CDR2 SYDVKM. V trimming: 5 bases; J trimming: 5 bases; junction bases outside the gene matches: 5. This CDR3 region has 14 residues. CDR3 region: CASSGQVLNEKLFF. The CDR3 DNA reads as TGTGCCAGCAGTGGACAGGTATTAAATGAAAAACTGTTTTTT.

The chain uses TRBV4-1 and TRBJ1-5; 7 nucleotides agree with TRBD1. V gave up 3 bases and J gave up 6 bases; unmatched junction bases: 8. CDR1 is MGHRA, CDR2 YSYEKL, per germline. The CDR3 has 15 amino acids. The CDR3 nucleotides read TGCGCCAGCAGCCACACAGGGGTAGTGGGTCAGCCCCAGCATTTT. Protein sequence: CASSHTGVVGQPQHF.

This clone was seen more than once but under ten times. This sample also contains other DNA sequences that code for the same CDR3. CDR3 sequence: CASSLGVSSYNEQFF. The CDR3 DNA is TGTGCCAGCAGTTTAGGGGTAAGCTCCTACAATGAGCAGTTCTTC. The V call is TRBV27, the J call TRBJ2-1, with D unresolved. Between the trimmed V and J ends, which lost 2 bases and 0 bases, there was a span of 8 bases. Germline assignment: CDR1 MNHEY and CDR2 SMNVEV (reference sequence). This CDR3 comprises 15 residues.

This clone was seen just once. V is TRBV4-3 and J is TRBJ2-3; the D gene is possibly TRBD2 (5 bases). CDR1 is LGHNA, CDR2 YSLEER, per germline. The CDR3 extends over 14 amino acids. V was pared by 4 bases and J by 4 bases, with 12 bases between. The CDR3 nucleotides are TGCGCCAGCAGCCGAACGGACTCATCAGATACGCAGTATTTT. Encoded protein: CASSRTDSSDTQYF.

The V and J genes are TRBV27 and TRBJ2-5; D call uncertain. The CDR3 spans 13 residues. V was clipped by 8 bases and J by 5 bases, with 15 bases between them. Per germline, CDR1 MNHEY and CDR2 SMNVEV (reference sequence). This CDR3 is CASGSPPRETQYF. The CDR3 nucleotides read TGTGCCAGCGGTTCCCCTCCCAGGGAGACCCAGTACTTC.